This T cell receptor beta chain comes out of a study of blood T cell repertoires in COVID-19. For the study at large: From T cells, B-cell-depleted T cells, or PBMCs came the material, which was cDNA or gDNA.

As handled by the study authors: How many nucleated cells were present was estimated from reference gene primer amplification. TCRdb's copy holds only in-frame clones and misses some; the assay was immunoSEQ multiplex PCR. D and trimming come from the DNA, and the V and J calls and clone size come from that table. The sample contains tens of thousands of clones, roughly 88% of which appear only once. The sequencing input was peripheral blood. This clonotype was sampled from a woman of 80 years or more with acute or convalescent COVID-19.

DNA of the CDR3: TGTGCCAGCTCACCCCGAGGAGCAGACGGCTACACCTTC. Translating it yields CASSPRGADGYTF. The J gene is TRBJ1-2, the V gene TRBV18; D unresolved. Per the germline V gene, CDR1 is KGHSH and CDR2 is LQKENI. The V and J ends lost 3 bases and 8 bases respectively, with 13 bases between them. The CDR3 is 13 amino acids.